The following is a TCR beta chain sequence with its context. Its antigen is unknown. The data originate from a study of blood T cells in healthy people across ages. Overall study results and limits: Underestimates were what the diversity estimates from one million T cells were considered to be.

Unmatched junction bases numbered 12, after V lost 8 bases and J lost 7 bases. Germline lookup yields CDR1 MDHEN and CDR2 SYDVKM. The CDR3 consists of 15 residues. It was with a sample-barcoded 5' primer and a J-beta primer mix that a second PCR of about 7 to 12 cycles was run. MiXCR, applied by TCRdb to the 5' RACE reads, yields one record per CDR3 protein. Of 650,000 to 700,000 distinct CDR3 sequences in the sample, around 32% were seen once. This TCR came from a woman of 80 years or more in good health. Source material: blood. The chain employs TRBV28 and TRBJ2-2, with 8 nucleotides matching TRBD2. This CDR3 reads CASFSGGGIFGELFF. CDR3 DNA: TGTGCCAGCTTTTCAGGCGGGGGGATCTTCGGGGAGCTGTTTTTT.